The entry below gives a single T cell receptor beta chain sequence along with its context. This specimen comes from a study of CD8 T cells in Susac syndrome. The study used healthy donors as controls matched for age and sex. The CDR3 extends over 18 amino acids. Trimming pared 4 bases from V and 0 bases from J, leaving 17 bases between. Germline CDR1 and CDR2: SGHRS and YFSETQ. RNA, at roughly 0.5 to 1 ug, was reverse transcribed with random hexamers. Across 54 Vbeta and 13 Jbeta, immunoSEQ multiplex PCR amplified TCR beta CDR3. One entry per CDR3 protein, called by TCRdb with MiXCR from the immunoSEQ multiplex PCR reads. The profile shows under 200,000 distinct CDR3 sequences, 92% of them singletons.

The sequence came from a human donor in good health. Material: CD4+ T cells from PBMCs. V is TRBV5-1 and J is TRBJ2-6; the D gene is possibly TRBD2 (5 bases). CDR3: CASSLTGGLRSGANVLTF. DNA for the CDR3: TGCGCCAGCAGCCTGACGGGTGGACTCCGCTCTGGGGCCAACGTCCTGACTTTC.